The entry that follows covers one T cell receptor (beta chain) sequence. The antigen remains undetermined. This sample is drawn from a study of shared clonotypes between healthy human individuals. Across the study: Three plates each covered CD4 naive and memory; CD8 naive two, CD8 memory one.

Splitting the CD4+ cells yielded a CD45RA+ naive subset and a CD45RA-negative memory subset. This CDR3 is 19 amino acids long. The V segment lost 5 bases and the J segment 3 bases; nucleotides outside the gene matches: 13. Germline V gene lookup returns CDR1 LNHDA and CDR2 SQIVND (reference sequence). Study observations and caveats: Blood was the sole source, and tissue repertoires probably differ.

Only in-frame clones appear in the TCRdb table, and some are missing; sequencing was by immunoSEQ multiplex PCR. Among under 600,000 clones, about 97% were seen once, and the ten largest hold about 0.06%. The chain has TRBV19 and TRBJ2-6; 10 bases are shared with TRBD2. This clonotype was sampled from a woman in her 30s in good health. Sequencing was carried out using naive CD4+ T cells sorted from blood. Subset noted: CD45RA+ positively selected. The CDR3 DNA sequence: TGTGCCAGTAGTGTGGCCGGGACTAGCGTAATTGTTGGGGCCAACGTCCTGACTTTC. Its translation: CASSVAGTSVIVGANVLTF. The entire variable domain, with the rest obtained from reference TRBV19 and TRBJ2-6, is as follows: DGGITQSPKYLFRKEGQNVTLSCEQNLNHDAMYWYRQDPGQGLRLIYYSQIVNDFQKGDIAEGYSVSREKKESFPLTVTSAQKNPTAFYLCASSVAGTSVIVGANVLTFGAGSRLTVL.